The next 26 T cell receptor beta chains were all read from a single sample in a study of blood T cell repertoires in COVID-19. The protocol was immunoSEQ multiplex PCR, while the TCRdb copy is restricted to in-frame clones and leaves out a portion. The table shows some 190,000 clones, with roughly four fifths occurring only once. Sequencing input: peripheral blood. All receptors come from a woman over 75 with COVID-19, enrolled during active disease.

V usage is TRBV5-4 and J usage is TRBJ2-5; weak D call: TRBD2 (7 bases). The germline V gene encodes CDR1 SGHNT and CDR2 YYREEE (reference sequence). With 3 bases removed from V and 2 bases from J, the gap between germline ends came to 14 bases. The CDR3 length is 15 residues. CDR3 region: CASSSGGSAQETQYF. Written as DNA, the CDR3 is TGTGCCAGCAGCTCGGGGGGCAGTGCTCAAGAGACCCAGTACTTC. Full variable domain (rest looked up from reference TRBV5-4 and TRBJ2-5): ETGVTQSPTHLIKTRGQQVTLRCSSQSGHNTVSWYQQALGQGPQFIFQYYREEENGRGNFPPRFSGLQFPNYSSELNVNALELDDSALYLCASSSGGSAQETQYFGPGTRLLVL.

The genes are TRBV18 and TRBJ1-4, with D perhaps matching TRBD1 (6 bases). Germline V lookup: CDR1 KGHSH, CDR2 LQKENI. The CDR3 covers 15 residues. Between the trimmed V and J ends, which lost 4 bases and 4 bases, there was a span of 13 bases. CDR3 coding DNA: TGTGCCAGCTCACTACGGACAGTCGATAATGAAAAACTGTTTTTT. Its protein product is CASSLRTVDNEKLFF.

This chain uses TRBV29-1 with TRBJ2-7, with a possible D match to TRBD1 (6 bases). Per germline, CDR1 SQVTM and CDR2 ANQGSEA. This CDR3 is built from 11 residues. Trimming pared 5 bases from V and 2 bases from J, leaving 7 bases between. The DNA of the CDR3 is TGCAGCGTTCAGGGGACCTACGAGCAGTACTTC. This gives the protein CSVQGTYEQYF.

V is TRBV11-2 and J is TRBJ2-1, with a possible D match to TRBD2 (6 bases). V lost 7 bases and J lost 0, with 16 bases in between. The CDR3 contains 16 residues. Germline V gene sequence: CDR1 SGHAT, CDR2 FQNNGV. The CDR3 protein is CASNPSEGSSYNEQFF. CDR3 nucleotides: TGTGCCAGCAACCCCTCGGAGGGGAGCTCCTACAATGAGCAGTTCTTC.

The rearrangement links TRBV9 to TRBJ2-1, with unresolved D. Germline V lookup: CDR1 SGDLS, CDR2 YYNGEE. Trimming took 0 bases from V and 6 from J, leaving 16 bases between them. The CDR3 runs to 16 residues. CDR3 region: CASSVGLWQDSNEQFF. In DNA form, the CDR3 reads TGTGCCAGCAGCGTAGGTCTTTGGCAGGATTCCAATGAGCAGTTCTTC.

The chain links TRBV18 to TRBJ1-2; tentative D call: TRBD1 (5 bases). V was pared by 3 bases and J by 3 bases, with 11 bases between. CDR3 length equals 14 residues. Germline V lookup: CDR1 KGHSH, CDR2 LQKENI. In nucleotides, the CDR3 is TGTGCCAGCTCACCGTCGATAGGGGACTATGGCTACACCTTC. Its translation: CASSPSIGDYGYTF.

This clone occurred a few times. The gene calls are TRBV5-6 and TRBJ1-5, with D tentatively TRBD1 (5 bases). The germline V gene has CDR1 SGHDT and CDR2 YYEEEE. The V and J ends lost 2 bases and 8 bases respectively, with 20 bases between them. This CDR3 contains 16 residues. Written as DNA, the CDR3 is TGTGCCAGCAGCTTTTTTGGAGGGGCGGTGCAGGAGCCCCAGCATTTT. Its translation: CASSFFGGAVQEPQHF.

The rearrangement uses TRBV7-2 and TRBJ2-1, with 10 bases lining up with TRBD2. V trimming: 5 bases; J trimming: 9 bases; junction bases outside the gene matches: 13. This CDR3 contains 16 residues. The germline V gene encodes CDR1 SGHTA and CDR2 FQGNSA. The CDR3 DNA reads TGTGCCAGCAGCCTCGACGGGCTAGCGGGAGCGAGTGAGCAGTTCTTC. It is translated as CASSLDGLAGASEQFF.

The V and J genes are TRBV9 and TRBJ2-2, with TRBD2 matching over 10 bases. This CDR3 comprises 16 residues. Germline loops: CDR1 SGDLS, CDR2 YYNGEE. V lost 3 bases to trimming and J lost 7 bases; unmatched junction nucleotides: 9. For the CDR3, the DNA is TGTGCCAGCAGCGGCTTAGCGGGGGGCCAGGTCGGGGAGCTGTTTTTT. Protein product: CASSGLAGGQVGELFF.

This chain uses TRBV10-3 with TRBJ1-1; no definite D call. Trimming shortened V by 4 bases and J by 2 bases, and 17 bases separated the two germline ends. The CDR3 length is 16 residues. Germline V gene data show CDR1 as ENHRY and CDR2 as SYGVKD. DNA of the CDR3: TGTGCCATCAGTGCCCAGGCCTTAACCGTCAACACTGAAGCTTTCTTT. Encoded protein: CAISAQALTVNTEAFF.

The CDR3 spells CASSLGSGSKDTQYF. CDR3 DNA sequence: TGCGCCAGCAGCTTGGGTAGCGGGAGTAAAGATACGCAGTATTTT. The chain is built from TRBV5-1 and TRBJ2-3; 9 bases are shared with TRBD2. Germline V gene lookup returns CDR1 SGHRS and CDR2 YFSETQ. This CDR3 comprises 15 residues. The J segment lost 5 bases and the V segment lost 0 bases, leaving 4 bases of the junction unmatched.

This clone was recorded at least ten times. The rearrangement joins TRBV28 to TRBJ2-5; the D gene is possibly TRBD2 (5 bases). This CDR3 is 13 amino acids long. V gave up 8 bases and J gave up 0 bases, with 10 bases separating them. Germline CDR1 is MDHEN and CDR2 is SYDVKM. CDR3 nucleotides: TGTGCCAGCTCCCGACTATACCAAGAGACCCAGTACTTC. Translated: CASSRLYQETQYF.

V usage is TRBV6-5 and J usage is TRBJ2-5; maybe TRBD2 (5 bases). The CDR3 is made up of 12 amino acids. Germline V gene sequence: CDR1 MNHEY, CDR2 SVGAGI. V was shortened by 6 bases and J by 5 bases, with 10 bases between the two germline ends. This CDR3 reads CASRLTGETQYF. CDR3 bases: TGTGCCAGCAGGTTGACGGGGGAGACCCAGTACTTC.

The chain's CDR3 is CASSALTGFEQYF. Here the CDR3 DNA reads TGCGCCAGCAGCGCCCTTACAGGGTTCGAGCAGTACTTC. The chain couples TRBV5-1 to TRBJ2-7, with a possible D match to TRBD1 (6 bases). In germline, CDR1 is SGHRS, CDR2 YFSETQ. Deletions cut 4 bases from V and 6 bases from J, with 14 bases between. There are 13 residues in the CDR3.

The rearrangement joins TRBV3-1 (or the pseudogene TRBV3-2) to TRBJ2-3; unclear D gene. With 1 base removed from V and 2 bases from J, the gap between germline ends came to 4 bases. CDR3 size: 13 residues. Germline V gene lookup returns CDR1 LGHDT and CDR2 YNNKEL (reference sequence). In DNA, the CDR3 is TGTGCCAGCAGCCAAGGGCCCACAGATACGCAGTATTTT. Its protein is CASSQGPTDTQYF.

J is TRBJ1-2 and V is TRBV5-6, with D possibly TRBD1 on 6 matching bases. Germline CDR1 reads SGHDT; CDR2 reads YYEEEE. The CDR3 has 14 residues. V gave up 0 bases and J gave up 4 bases, with 10 bases separating them. Written as DNA, the CDR3 is TGTGCCAGCAGCTTGGACCAGGGGACCTATGGCTACACCTTC. It codes for CASSLDQGTYGYTF.

The V gene is TRBV28, the J gene TRBJ1-4; unclear D gene. The CDR3 loop spans 14 amino acids. Trimming left V 2 bases short and J 3 bases short, with 7 bases between. Germline-derived CDR1 and CDR2 are MDHEN and SYDVKM. The DNA of the CDR3 is TGTGCCAGCAGTTTAGTTCAGTCTAATGAAAAACTGTTTTTT. This translates into CASSLVQSNEKLFF.

The chain uses TRBV7-3 and TRBJ2-3; TRBD1 is a possible D gene (6 bases). The CDR3 totals 14 residues. V dropped 5 bases and J dropped 3 bases, with 12 bases sitting between them. Germline assignment: CDR1 SGHTA and CDR2 FQGTGA. CDR3 sequence (DNA): TGTGCCAGCAGCCCATCAAGGGGGACAGATACGCAGTATTTT. Amino acids: CASSPSRGTDTQYF.

This chain links TRBV3-1 (or the pseudogene TRBV3-2) with TRBJ1-1; D unclear. Germline-derived CDR1 and CDR2 are LGHDT and YNNKEL (reference sequence). The V end was cut by 1 base, the J end by 7 bases, with 10 bases between. The CDR3 runs 13 residues. For the CDR3, the DNA is TGTGCCAGCAGCCAAGTAAGCCCTCTTGAAGCTTTCTTT. Its protein product is CASSQVSPLEAFF.

The V call is TRBV5-1, the J call TRBJ1-1, with 9 bases fitting TRBD1. Germline V gene data show CDR1 as SGHRS and CDR2 as YFSETQ. V trimming: 5 bases; J trimming: 4 bases; junction bases outside the gene matches: 6. This CDR3 spans 14 amino acids. The CDR3 protein is CASSPGTGSTEAFF. In DNA, the CDR3 is TGCGCCAGCAGTCCCGGGACAGGGAGCACTGAAGCTTTCTTT.

The chain recombines TRBV19 with TRBJ2-7, with a possible D match to TRBD2 (5 bases). This CDR3 spans 13 amino acids. Between the trimmed V and J ends, which lost 7 bases and 0 bases, there was a span of 10 bases. Germline-derived CDR1 and CDR2 are LNHDA and SQIVND (reference sequence). The CDR3 nucleotides are TGTGCCAGTAAGAATGAGGGCTCCTACGAGCAGTACTTC. Protein product: CASKNEGSYEQYF.

This clone was found a few times. The CDR3 nucleotides read TGTGCCAGCAGCCAACAAAGAGCTTCCTCTGGAAACACCATATATTTT. It encodes CASSQQRASSGNTIYF. The V gene is TRBV14, the J gene TRBJ1-3; D is unclear. V was clipped by 2 bases and J by 0 bases, with 11 bases between them. This CDR3 region has 16 residues. Per the germline V gene, CDR1 is SGHDN and CDR2 is FVKESK. The full variable domain, with the rest looked up from reference TRBV14 and TRBJ1-3, is EAGVTQFPSHSVIEKGQTVTLRCDPISGHDNLYWYRRVMGKEIKFLLHFVKESKQDESGMPNNRFLAERTGGTYSTLKVQPAELEDSGVYFCASSQQRASSGNTIYFGEGSWLTVV.

This chain uses TRBV20-1 with TRBJ2-1, with 11 bases identical to TRBD2. V was pared by 3 bases and J by 6 bases, with 10 bases of the junction left unmatched. CDR1 and CDR2 (germline): DFQATT, SNEGSKA (reference sequence). This CDR3 spans 16 amino acids. The chain's CDR3 is CSASPPLAGAPNEQFF. As DNA, the CDR3 is TGCAGTGCTAGTCCCCCACTAGCGGGGGCCCCCAATGAGCAGTTCTTC.

The rearrangement links TRBV9 to TRBJ1-1; D is perhaps TRBD1 (5 bases). Trimming stripped 4 bases from V and 5 bases from J, with 15 bases between. This CDR3 is built from 14 residues. Looked up from germline, CDR1 is SGDLS and CDR2 is YYNGEE. CDR3 in DNA: TGTGCCAGCAGCCCGAGCGGGGGATGGACTGAAGCTTTCTTT. This codes for CASSPSGGWTEAFF.

The sample holds a few counts of this clone. The rearrangement uses TRBV5-5 and TRBJ2-3, with D possibly matching TRBD2 (5 bases). This CDR3 has 15 residues. Trimming left V 2 bases short and J 2 bases short, with 12 bases between. Per the germline V gene, CDR1 is SGHKS and CDR2 is YYEKEE (reference sequence). CDR3: CASSFRLAFTDTQYF. The CDR3 bases are TGTGCCAGCAGCTTCAGGCTAGCATTCACAGATACGCAGTATTTT. Full variable domain (missing parts from reference TRBV5-5 and TRBJ2-3): DAGVTQSPTHLIKTRGQQVTLRCSPISGHKSVSWYQQVLGQGPQFIFQYYEKEERGRGNFPDRFSARQFPNYSSELNVNALLLGDSALYLCASSFRLAFTDTQYFGPGTRLTVL.

This clone was detected only once. As DNA, the CDR3 is TGTGCCAGCAGCCATGGCACGGGATCTGAAGCTTTCTTT. Translation gives CASSHGTGSEAFF. This chain links TRBV3-1 (or the pseudogene TRBV3-2) with TRBJ1-1; D is unresolved. This CDR3 spans 13 amino acids. V gave up 3 bases and J gave up 6 bases, with 11 bases separating them. Germline V gives CDR1 LGHDT, CDR2 YNNKEL (reference sequence).